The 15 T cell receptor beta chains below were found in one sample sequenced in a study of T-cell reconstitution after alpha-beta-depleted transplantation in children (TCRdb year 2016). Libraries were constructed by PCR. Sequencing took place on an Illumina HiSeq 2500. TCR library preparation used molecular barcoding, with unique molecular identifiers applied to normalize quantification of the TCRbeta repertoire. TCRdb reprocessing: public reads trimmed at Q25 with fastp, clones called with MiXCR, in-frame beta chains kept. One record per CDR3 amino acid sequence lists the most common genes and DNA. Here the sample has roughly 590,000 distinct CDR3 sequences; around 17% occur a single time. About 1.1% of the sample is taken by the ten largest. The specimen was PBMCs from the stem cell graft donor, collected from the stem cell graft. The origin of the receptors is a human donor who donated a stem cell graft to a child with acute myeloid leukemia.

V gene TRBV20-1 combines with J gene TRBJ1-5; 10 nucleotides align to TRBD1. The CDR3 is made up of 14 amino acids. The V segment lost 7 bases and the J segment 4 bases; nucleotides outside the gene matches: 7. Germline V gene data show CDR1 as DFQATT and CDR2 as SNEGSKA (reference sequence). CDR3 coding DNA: TGCAGTGGGGTCCCGGGACAGGGGAATCAGCCCCAGCATTTT. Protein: CSGVPGQGNQPQHF.

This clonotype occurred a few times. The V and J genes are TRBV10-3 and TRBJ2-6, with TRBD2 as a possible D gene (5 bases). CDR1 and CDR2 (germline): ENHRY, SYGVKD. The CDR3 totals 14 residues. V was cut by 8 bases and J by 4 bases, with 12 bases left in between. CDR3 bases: TGTGCCATCTCGGGGTGGAACGGGGCCAACGTCCTGACTTTC. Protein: CAISGWNGANVLTF.

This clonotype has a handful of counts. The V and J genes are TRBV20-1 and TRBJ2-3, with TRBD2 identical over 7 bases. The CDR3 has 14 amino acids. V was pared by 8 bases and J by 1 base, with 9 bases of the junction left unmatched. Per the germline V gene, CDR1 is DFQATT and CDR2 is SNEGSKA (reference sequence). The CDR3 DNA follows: TGCAGTCCAGGCGGGGCGGGGGGCACAGATACGCAGTATTTT. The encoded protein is CSPGGAGGTDTQYF.

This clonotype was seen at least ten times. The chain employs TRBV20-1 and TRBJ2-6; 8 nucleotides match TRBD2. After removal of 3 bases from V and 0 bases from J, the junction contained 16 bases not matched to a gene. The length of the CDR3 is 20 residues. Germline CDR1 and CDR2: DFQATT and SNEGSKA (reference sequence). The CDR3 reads CSASSGATSGYFSGANVLTF. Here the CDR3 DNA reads TGCAGTGCTAGCTCCGGGGCCACTAGCGGTTACTTCTCTGGGGCCAACGTCCTGACTTTC.

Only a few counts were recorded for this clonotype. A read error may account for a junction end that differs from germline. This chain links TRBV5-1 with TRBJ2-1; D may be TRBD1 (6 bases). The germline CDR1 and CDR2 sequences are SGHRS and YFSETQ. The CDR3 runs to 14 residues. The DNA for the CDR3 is TGCGCCAGCAACTTGGACAGCTCCTACAATGAGCAGTTCTTC. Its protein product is CASNLDSSYNEQFF.

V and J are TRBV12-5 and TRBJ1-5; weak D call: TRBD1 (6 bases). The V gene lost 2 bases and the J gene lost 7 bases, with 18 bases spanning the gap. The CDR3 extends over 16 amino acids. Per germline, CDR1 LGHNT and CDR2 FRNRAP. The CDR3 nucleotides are TGTGCTAGTGGTTTGATGGGGGAAGGGGGAACCCAGCCCCAGCATTTT. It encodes CASGLMGEGGTQPQHF.

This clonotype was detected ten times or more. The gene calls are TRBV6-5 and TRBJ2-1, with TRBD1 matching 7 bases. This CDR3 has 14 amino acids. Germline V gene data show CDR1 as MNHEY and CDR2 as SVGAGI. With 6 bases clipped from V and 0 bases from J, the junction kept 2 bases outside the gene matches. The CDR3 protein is CASSYRGSYNEQFF. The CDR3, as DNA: TGTGCCAGCAGCTACAGGGGCTCCTACAATGAGCAGTTCTTC.

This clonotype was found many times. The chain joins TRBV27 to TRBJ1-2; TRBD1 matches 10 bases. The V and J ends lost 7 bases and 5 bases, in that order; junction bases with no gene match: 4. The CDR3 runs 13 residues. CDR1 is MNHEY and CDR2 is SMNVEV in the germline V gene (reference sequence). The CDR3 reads CASTPGQGYGYTF. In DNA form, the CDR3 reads TGTGCCAGCACGCCGGGACAGGGGTATGGCTACACCTTC.

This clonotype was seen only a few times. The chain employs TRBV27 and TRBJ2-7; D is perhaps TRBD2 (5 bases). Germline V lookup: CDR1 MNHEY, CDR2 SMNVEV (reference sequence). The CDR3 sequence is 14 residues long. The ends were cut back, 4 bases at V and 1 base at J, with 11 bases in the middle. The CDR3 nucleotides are TGTGCCAGCAGTTCGTATGGGGAGTCCTACGAGCAGTACTTC. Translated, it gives CASSSYGESYEQYF.

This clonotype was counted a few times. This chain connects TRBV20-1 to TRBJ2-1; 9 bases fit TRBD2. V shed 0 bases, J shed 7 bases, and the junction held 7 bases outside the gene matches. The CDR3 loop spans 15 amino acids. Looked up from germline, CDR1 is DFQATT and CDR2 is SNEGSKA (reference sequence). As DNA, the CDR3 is TGCAGTGCTAGAGATCCAGGACTAGCGAGTAATGAGCAGTTCTTC. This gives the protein CSARDPGLASNEQFF.

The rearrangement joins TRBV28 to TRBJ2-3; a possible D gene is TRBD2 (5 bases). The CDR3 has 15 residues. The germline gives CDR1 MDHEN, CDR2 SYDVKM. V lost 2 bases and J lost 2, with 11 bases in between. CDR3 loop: CASSLTGSTTDTQYF. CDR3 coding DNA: TGTGCCAGCAGTTTAACGGGATCAACCACAGATACGCAGTATTTT.

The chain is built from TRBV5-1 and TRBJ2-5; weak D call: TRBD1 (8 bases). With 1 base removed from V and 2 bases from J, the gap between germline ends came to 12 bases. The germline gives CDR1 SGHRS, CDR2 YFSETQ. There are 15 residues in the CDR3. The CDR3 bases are TGCGCCAGCAGCTTGACAGGGGGGGAACAAGAGACCCAGTACTTC. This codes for CASSLTGGEQETQYF. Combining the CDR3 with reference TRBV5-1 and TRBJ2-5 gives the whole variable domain KAGVTQTPRYLIKTRGQQVTLSCSPISGHRSVSWYQQTPGQGLQFLFEYFSETQRNKGNFPGRFSGRQFSNSRSEMNVSTLELGDSALYLCASSLTGGEQETQYFGPGTRLLVL.

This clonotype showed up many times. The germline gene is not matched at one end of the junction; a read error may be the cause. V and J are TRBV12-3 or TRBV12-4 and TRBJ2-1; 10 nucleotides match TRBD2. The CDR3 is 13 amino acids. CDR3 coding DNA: TGTGCCAGCAGTCCGCAATATAGCGGGGGGTTTATCTTC. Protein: CASSPQYSGGFIF.

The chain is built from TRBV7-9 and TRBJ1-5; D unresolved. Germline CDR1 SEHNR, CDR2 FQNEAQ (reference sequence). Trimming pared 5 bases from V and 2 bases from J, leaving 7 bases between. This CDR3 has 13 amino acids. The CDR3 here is CASSANGNQPQHF. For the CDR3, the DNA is TGTGCCAGCAGCGCCAACGGCAATCAGCCCCAGCATTTT.

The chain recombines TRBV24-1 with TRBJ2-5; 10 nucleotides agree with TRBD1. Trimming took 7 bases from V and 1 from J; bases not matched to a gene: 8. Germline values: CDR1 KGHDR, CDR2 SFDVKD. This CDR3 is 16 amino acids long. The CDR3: CATSLRDRGPQETQYF. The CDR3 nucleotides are TGTGCCACCAGCCTCCGGGACAGGGGTCCCCAAGAGACCCAGTACTTC.